Listed here is a single T cell receptor beta chain. Its antigen is unidentified. The data were obtained in a study of cytomegalovirus exposure and HLA in healthy donors. The overall study: In an early release, HLA-typed donors contributed tens of millions of unique TCR sequences. Study-level findings and limits: Analysis performed later showed TCR beta chains linked to HLA being more clonally expanded than equally common others.

After removal of 4 bases from V and 2 bases from J, the junction contained 17 bases not matched to a gene. The CDR3 is made up of 18 amino acids. Amplification used 60 Vbeta primers and 13 Jbeta primers. In the authors' methods: Counted up in a later analysis, unique TCR beta chains came to about 80 million, with around 10 million shared. Libraries were prepared by immunoSEQ multiplex PCR; TCRdb keeps only in-frame clonotypes and omits some of them. The V and J calls and the clone size are those of that table, but D and trimming were determined from the DNA. The data contain about 170,000 clones, around 76% of them singletons.

The TCR sequence derives from a young woman in good health and CMV-seropositive. Material: PBMCs. The chain combines TRBV5-3 with TRBJ1-1; 7 bases match TRBD1. TRBV5-3 counts as an open reading frame of uncertain function. The CDR3 sequence is CARSRSTTEGTANTEAFF. CDR3 nucleotide sequence: TGTGCCAGAAGCCGCTCGACTACTGAAGGGACAGCCAACACTGAAGCTTTCTTT.